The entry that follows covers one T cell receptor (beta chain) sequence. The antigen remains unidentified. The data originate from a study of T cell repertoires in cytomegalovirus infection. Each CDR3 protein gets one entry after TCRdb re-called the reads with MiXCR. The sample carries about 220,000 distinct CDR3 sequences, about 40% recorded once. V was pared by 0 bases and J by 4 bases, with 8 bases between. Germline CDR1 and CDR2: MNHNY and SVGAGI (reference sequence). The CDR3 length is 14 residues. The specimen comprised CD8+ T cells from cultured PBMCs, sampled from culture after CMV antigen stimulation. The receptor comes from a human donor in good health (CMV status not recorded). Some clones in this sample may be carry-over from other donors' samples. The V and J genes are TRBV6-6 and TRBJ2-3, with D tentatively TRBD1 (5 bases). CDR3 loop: CASSYSTVADTQYF. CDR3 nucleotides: TGTGCCAGCAGTTACTCGACAGTTGCAGATACGCAGTATTTT.